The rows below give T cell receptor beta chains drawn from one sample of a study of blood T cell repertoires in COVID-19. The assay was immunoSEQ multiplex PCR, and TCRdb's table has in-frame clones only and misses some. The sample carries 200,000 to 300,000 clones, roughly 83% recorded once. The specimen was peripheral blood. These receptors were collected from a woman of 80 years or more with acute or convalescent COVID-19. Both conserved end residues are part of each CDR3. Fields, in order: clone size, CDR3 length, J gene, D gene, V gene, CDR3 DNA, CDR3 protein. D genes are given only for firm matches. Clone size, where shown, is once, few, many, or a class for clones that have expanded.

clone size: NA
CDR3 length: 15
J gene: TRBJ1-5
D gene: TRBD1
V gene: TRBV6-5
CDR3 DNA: TGTGCCAGCAGTCCCTTGACAGGGAGCTATCAGCCCCAGCATTTT
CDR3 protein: CASSPLTGSYQPQHF

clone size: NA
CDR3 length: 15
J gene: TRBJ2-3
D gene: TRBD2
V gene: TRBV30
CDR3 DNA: TGTGCCTGGAGTCTCATAGCGGGGGACACAGATACGCAGTATTTT
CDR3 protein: CAWSLIAGDTDTQYF

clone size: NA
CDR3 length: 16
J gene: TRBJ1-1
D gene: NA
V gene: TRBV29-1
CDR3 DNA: TGCAGCGTTGGGGGGCAGGTAGGTCGTATGAACACTGAAGCTTTCTTT
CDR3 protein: CSVGGQVGRMNTEAFF

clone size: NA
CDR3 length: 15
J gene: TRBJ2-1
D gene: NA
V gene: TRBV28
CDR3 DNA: TGTGCCAGCAGTCCTCATGGGCGCCCCTACAATGAGCAGTTCTTC
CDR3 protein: CASSPHGRPYNEQFF

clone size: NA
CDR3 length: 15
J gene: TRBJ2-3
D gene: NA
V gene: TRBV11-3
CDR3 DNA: TGTGCCAGCAGCTTAGGGGTGAAGGGGCAAGATACGCAGTATTTT
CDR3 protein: CASSLGVKGQDTQYF

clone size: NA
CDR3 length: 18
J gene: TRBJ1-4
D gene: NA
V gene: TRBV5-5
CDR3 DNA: TGTGCCAGCAGCTTGACGGTGAAGGGACTTCGATCAGGGGAAAAACTGTTTTTT
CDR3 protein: CASSLTVKGLRSGEKLFF

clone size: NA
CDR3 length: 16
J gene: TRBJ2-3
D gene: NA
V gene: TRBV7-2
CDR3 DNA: TGTGCCAGCAGCCCACGATCGCGTATTAGCACAGATACGCAGTATTTT
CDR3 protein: CASSPRSRISTDTQYF

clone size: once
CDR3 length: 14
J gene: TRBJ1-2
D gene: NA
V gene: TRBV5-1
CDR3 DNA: TGCGCCAGCAGCGCGGACAGCCTTAGCTATGGCTACACCTTC
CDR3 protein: CASSADSLSYGYTF

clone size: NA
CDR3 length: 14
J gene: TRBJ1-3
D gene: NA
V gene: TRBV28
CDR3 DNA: TGTGCCAGCAGCCCTACAGGCTCTGGAAACACCATATATTTT
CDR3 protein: CASSPTGSGNTIYF

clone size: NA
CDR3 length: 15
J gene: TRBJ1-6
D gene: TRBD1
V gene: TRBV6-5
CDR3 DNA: TGTGCCAGCATCCCCGGGACAGGACGAAATTCACCCCTCCACTTT
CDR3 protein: CASIPGTGRNSPLHF

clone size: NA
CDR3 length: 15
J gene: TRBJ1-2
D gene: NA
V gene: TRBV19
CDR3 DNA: TGTGCCAGTAGTATATCCGGGGTGGAGGGCTATGGCTACACCTTC
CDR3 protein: CASSISGVEGYGYTF

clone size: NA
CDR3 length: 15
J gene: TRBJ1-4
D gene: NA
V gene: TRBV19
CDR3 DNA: TGTGCCAGTAGTGCCCGGGACACCTTTTATGAAAAACTGTTTTTT
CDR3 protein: CASSARDTFYEKLFF

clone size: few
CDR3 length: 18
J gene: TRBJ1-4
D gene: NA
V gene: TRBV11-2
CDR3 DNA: TGTGCCAGCAGCACCGGCGGCACAGGGATTGCAACTAATGAAAAACTGTTTTTT
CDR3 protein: CASSTGGTGIATNEKLFF

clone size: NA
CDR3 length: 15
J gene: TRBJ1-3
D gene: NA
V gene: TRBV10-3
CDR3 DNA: TGTGCCATCAGCGAGAGGGGGTTCGCAGGAAACACCATATATTTT
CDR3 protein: CAISERGFAGNTIYF

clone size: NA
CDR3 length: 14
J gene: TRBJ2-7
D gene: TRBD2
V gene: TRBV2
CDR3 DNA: TGTGCCAGCAGGGAACTAGCGGGCTCCTACGAGCAGTACTTC
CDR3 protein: CASRELAGSYEQYF

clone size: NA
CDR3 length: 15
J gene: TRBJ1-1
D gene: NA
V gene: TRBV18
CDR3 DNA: TGTGCCAGCTCAACGGGTACAGGACTGAACACTGAAGCTTTCTTT
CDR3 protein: CASSTGTGLNTEAFF

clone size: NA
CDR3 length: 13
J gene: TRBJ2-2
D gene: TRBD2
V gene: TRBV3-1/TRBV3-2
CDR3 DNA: TGTGCTGCGGGAGGGGGCAGGGCCGGGGAGCTGTTTTTT
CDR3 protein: CAAGGGRAGELFF

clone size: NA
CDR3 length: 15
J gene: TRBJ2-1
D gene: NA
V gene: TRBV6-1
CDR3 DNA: TGTGCCAGCAGTGAAGTAGGGGGAGTCTACAATGAGCAGTTCTTC
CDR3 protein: CASSEVGGVYNEQFF

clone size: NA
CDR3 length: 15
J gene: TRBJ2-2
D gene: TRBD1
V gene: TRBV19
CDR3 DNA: TGTGCCAGTAGAGCCGGGACAGGGAACACCGGGGAGCTGTTTTTT
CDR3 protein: CASRAGTGNTGELFF

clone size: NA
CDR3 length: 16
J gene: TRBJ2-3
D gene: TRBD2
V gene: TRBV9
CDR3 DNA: TGTGCCAGCAGCGTAGGCGCGGCTAGCGGTGCACATACGCAGTATTTT
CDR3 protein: CASSVGAASGAHTQYF

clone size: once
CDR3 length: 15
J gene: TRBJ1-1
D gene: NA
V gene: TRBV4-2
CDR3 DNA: TGTGCCAGCAGCCGAAAAACGGCAGGGAATACTGAAGCTTTCTTT
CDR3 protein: CASSRKTAGNTEAFF

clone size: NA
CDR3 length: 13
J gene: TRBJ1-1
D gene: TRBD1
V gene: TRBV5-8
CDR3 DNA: TGTGCCAGCGGGGACAGGGCGGTCACTGAAGCTTTCTTT
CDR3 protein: CASGDRAVTEAFF

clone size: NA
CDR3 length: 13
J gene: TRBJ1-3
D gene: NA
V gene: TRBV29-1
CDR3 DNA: TGCAGCGTGCAGGGGATTTCGGGAAACACCATATATTTT
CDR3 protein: CSVQGISGNTIYF

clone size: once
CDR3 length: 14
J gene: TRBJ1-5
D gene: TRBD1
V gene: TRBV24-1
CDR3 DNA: TGTGCCACCAGCGACAGGGGTTCTAGTCAGCCCCAGCATTTT
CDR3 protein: CATSDRGSSQPQHF

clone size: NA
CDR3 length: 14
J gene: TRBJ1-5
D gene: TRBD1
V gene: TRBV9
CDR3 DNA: TGTGCCAGCAGCGATGGGACAGGGCAACGGCCCCAGCATTTT
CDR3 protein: CASSDGTGQRPQHF

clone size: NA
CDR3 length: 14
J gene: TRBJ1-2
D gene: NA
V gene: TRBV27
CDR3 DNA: TGTGCCAGCAGTCCCCCGGGACTGGGGTCCGGCTACACCTTC
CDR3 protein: CASSPPGLGSGYTF

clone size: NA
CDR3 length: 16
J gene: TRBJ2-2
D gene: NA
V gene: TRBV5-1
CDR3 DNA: TGCGCCAGCAGCTTGGCCGGGGGTGGTTGGACCGGGGAGCTGTTTTTT
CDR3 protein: CASSLAGGGWTGELFF

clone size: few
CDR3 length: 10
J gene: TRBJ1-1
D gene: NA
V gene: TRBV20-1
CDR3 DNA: TGCAGTGCTAATATTGGTAGTGCTTTCTTT
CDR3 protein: CSANIGSAFF

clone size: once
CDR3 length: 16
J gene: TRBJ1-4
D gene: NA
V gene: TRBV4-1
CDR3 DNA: TGCGCCAGCAGCCAAGATTTTGGCAGCGATAATGAAAACCTGTTTTTT
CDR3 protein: CASSQDFGSDNENLFF

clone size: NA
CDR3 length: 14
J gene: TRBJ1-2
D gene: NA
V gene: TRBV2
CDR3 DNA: TGTGCCAGCAGTGAAAGGACAGTGAACTATGGCTACACCTTC
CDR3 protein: CASSERTVNYGYTF

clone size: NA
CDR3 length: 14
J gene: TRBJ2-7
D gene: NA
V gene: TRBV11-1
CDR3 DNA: TGTGCCAGCAGCCGAGGCTCGAGCTCCTACGAGCAGTACTTC
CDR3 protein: CASSRGSSSYEQYF

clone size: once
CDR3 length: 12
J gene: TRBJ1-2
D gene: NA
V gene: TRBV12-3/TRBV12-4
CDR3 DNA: TGTGCCAGCAGTTTAACAGGGTATGGCTACACCTTC
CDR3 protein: CASSLTGYGYTF

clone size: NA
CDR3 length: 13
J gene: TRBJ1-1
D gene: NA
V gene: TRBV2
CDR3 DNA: TGTGCCAGCAGTTATCAGGGAGGCACTGAAGCTTTCTTT
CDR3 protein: CASSYQGGTEAFF

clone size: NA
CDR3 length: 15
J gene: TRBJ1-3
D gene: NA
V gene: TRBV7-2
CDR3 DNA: TGTGCCAGCAGCCCGGACTACTCCTCTGGAAACACCATATATTTT
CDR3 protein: CASSPDYSSGNTIYF

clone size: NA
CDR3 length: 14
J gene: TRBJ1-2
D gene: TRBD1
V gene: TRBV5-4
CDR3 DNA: TGTGCCAGCAGCACAAGACAGGGGGCAGAAGGCTACACCTTC
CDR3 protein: CASSTRQGAEGYTF

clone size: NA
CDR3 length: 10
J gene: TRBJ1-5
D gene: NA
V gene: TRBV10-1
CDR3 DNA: TGCGCCACCTTTCCCAGGGCCCAGCATTTT
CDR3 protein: CATFPRAQHF

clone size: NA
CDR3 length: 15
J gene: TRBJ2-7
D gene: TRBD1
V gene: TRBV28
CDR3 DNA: TGTGCCAGCAGATCAACCGGGACAGGCACCTACGAGCAGTACTTC
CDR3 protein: CASRSTGTGTYEQYF

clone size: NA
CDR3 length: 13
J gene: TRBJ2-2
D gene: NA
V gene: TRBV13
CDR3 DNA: TGTGCCAGCAGCCAGGGCTACTCGGGGGAGCTGTTTTTT
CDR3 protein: CASSQGYSGELFF

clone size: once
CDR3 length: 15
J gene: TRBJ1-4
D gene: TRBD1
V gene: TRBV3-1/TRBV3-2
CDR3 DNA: TGTGCCAGCAGCCTTCCGGGACAGGGAGATGAAAAACTGTTTTTT
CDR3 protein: CASSLPGQGDEKLFF

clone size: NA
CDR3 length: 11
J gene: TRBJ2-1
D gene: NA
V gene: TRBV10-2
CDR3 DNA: TGCGCCAGCAGTGGGAGGGATGAGCAGTTCTTC
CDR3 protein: CASSGRDEQFF

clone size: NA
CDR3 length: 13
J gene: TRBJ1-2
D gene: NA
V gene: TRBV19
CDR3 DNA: TGTGCCAGTAGTATGGACTGGTCGGGAGGCTACACCTTC
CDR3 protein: CASSMDWSGGYTF